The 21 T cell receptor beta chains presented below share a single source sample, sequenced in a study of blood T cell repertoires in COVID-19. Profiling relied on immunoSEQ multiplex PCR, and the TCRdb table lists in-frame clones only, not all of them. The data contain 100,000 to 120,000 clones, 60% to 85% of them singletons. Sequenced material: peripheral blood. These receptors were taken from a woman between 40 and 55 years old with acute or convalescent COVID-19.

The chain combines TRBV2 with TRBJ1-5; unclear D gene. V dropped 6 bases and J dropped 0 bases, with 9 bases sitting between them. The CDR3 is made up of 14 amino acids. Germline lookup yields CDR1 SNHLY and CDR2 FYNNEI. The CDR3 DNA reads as TGTGCCAGCAGGAGCGATATTAGCAATCAGCCCCAGCATTTT. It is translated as CASRSDISNQPQHF.

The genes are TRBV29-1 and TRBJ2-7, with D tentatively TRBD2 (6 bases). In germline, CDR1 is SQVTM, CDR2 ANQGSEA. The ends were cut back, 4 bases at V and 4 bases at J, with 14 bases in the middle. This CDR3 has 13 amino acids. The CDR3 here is CSVGRMGGYEQYF. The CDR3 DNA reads TGCAGCGTTGGAAGAATGGGGGGATACGAGCAGTACTTC.

The CDR3 reads CASLRGLANYGYTF. The CDR3 coding sequence is TGTGCCAGCCTCAGGGGATTAGCTAACTATGGCTACACCTTC. J is TRBJ1-2 and V is TRBV28; a possible D gene is TRBD1 (6 bases). This CDR3 spans 14 amino acids. In germline, CDR1 is MDHEN, CDR2 SYDVKM. Trimming removed 8 bases from V and 0 bases from J, with 13 bases in between.

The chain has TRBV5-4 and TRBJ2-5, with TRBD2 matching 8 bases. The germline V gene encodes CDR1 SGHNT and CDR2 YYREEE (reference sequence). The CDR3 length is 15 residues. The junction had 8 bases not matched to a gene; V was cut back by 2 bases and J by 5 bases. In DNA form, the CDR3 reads TGTGCCAGCAGCTTCTTTTCGGGGGGGAGCGAGACCCAGTACTTC. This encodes CASSFFSGGSETQYF.

CDR3 sequence (DNA): TGCGCCAGCAGCCAAGGTACGGGAGTCCCCCTCCACTTT. Residues: CASSQGTGVPLHF. The chain links TRBV4-1 to TRBJ1-6; D is ambiguous. The CDR3 totals 13 residues. CDR1 is MGHRA and CDR2 is YSYEKL in the germline V gene. V was cut by 1 base and J by 13 bases, with 11 bases left in between.

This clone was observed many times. The chain's CDR3 is CASSRWTGGNQPQHF. The CDR3 coding sequence is TGTGCCAGCAGTCGTTGGACAGGGGGCAATCAGCCCCAGCATTTT. The rearrangement uses TRBV6-2 or TRBV6-3 and TRBJ1-5; 9 bases are a match to TRBD1. The trim removed 5 bases at V and 2 bases at J, leaving 4 bases unmatched. The CDR3 spans 15 residues. Germline values: CDR1 MNHEY, CDR2 SVGEGT.

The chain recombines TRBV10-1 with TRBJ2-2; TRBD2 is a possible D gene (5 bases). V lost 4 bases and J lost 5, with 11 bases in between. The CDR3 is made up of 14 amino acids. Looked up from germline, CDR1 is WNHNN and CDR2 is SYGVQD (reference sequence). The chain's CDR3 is CASSAGSQTGELFF. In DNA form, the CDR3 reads TGCGCCAGCAGTGCTGGGAGCCAGACCGGGGAGCTGTTTTTT.

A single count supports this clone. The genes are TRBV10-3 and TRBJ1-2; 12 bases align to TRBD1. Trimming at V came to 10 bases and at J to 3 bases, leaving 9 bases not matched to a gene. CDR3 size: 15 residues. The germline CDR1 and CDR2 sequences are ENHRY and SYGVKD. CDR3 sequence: CATRGTGGLDYGYTF. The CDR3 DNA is TGTGCCACCAGGGGGACAGGGGGCTTGGACTATGGCTACACCTTC.

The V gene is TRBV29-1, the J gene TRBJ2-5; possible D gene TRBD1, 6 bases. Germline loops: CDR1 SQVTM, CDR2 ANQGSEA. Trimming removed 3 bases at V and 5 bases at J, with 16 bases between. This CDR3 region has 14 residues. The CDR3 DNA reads TGCAGCGTTGATAAGGCAGGGGCTGGGGAGACCCAGTACTTC. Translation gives CSVDKAGAGETQYF.

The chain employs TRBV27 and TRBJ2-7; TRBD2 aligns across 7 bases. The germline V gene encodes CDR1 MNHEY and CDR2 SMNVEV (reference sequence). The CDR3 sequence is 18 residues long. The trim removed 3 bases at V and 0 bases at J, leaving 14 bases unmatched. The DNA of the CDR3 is TGTGCCAGCAGTTTCCTAAGCGGGGTCGCGACATCCTCCTACGAGCAGTACTTC. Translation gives CASSFLSGVATSSYEQYF.

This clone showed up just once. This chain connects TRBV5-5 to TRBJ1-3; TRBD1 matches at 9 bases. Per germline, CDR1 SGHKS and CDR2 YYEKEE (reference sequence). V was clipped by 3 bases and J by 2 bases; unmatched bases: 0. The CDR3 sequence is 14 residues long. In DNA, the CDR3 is TGTGCCAGCAGCTGGACAGGGGCTGGAAACACCATATATTTT. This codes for CASSWTGAGNTIYF.

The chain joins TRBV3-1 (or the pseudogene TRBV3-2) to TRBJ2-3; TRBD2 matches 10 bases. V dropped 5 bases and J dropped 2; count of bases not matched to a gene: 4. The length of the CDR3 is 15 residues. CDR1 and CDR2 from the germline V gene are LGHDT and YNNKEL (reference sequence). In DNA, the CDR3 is TGTGCCAGCAGCGTCAGCGGGGGGGCCACAGATACGCAGTATTTT. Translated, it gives CASSVSGGATDTQYF.

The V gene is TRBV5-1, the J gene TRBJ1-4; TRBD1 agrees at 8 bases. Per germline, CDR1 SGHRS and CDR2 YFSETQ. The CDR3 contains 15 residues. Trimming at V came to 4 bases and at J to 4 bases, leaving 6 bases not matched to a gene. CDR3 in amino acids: CASSPTGGYNEKLFF. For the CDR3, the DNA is TGCGCCAGCAGCCCAACAGGGGGGTATAATGAAAAACTGTTTTTT.

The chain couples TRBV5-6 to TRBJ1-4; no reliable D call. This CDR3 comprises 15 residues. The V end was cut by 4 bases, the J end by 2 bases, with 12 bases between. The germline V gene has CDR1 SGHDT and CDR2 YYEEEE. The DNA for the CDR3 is TGTGCCAGCAGCGCCATGCGAGAGACTAATGAAAAACTGTTTTTT. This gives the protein CASSAMRETNEKLFF. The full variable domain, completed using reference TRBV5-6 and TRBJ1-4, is DAGVTQSPTHLIKTRGQQVTLRCSPKSGHDTVSWYQQALGQGPQFIFQYYEEEERQRGNFPDRFSGHQFPNYSSELNVNALLLGDSALYLCASSAMRETNEKLFFGSGTQLSVL.

The CDR3 region is CASSRTGGNEKLFF. The DNA for the CDR3 is TGTGCCAGTAGCCGGACAGGGGGGAATGAAAAACTGTTTTTT. J is TRBJ1-4 and V is TRBV19; 10 bases are shared with TRBD1. Germline CDR1 LNHDA, CDR2 SQIVND (reference sequence). CDR3 length equals 14 residues. J gave up 5 bases and V 6 bases, and 3 bases lay outside the gene matches.

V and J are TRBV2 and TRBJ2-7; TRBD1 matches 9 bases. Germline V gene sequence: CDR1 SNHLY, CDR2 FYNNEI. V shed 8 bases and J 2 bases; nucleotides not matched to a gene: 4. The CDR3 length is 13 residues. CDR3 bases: TGTGCCAGCGGGACAGGGCAGACCTACGAGCAGTACTTC. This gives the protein CASGTGQTYEQYF.

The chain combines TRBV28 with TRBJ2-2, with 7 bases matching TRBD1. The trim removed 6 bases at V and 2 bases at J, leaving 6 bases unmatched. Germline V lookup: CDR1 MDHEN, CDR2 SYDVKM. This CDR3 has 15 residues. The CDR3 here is CASRETGENTGELFF. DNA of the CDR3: TGTGCCAGCAGGGAAACAGGGGAAAACACCGGGGAGCTGTTTTTT.

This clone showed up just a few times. The CDR3 here is CSSSGTVEGTGNTIYF. The CDR3 nucleotides read TGCAGCTCCTCCGGGACGGTGGAGGGCACTGGAAACACCATATATTTT. The chain couples TRBV29-1 to TRBJ1-3; possible D gene TRBD1, 5 bases. The CDR3 length is 16 residues. V lost 8 bases and J lost 2, with 22 bases in between. Per the germline V gene, CDR1 is SQVTM and CDR2 is ANQGSEA.

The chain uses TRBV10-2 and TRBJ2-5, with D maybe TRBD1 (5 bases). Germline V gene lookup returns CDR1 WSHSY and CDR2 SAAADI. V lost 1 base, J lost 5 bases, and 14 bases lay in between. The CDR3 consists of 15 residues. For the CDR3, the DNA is TGCGCCAGCAGTGAGTGGTCAGGGTTGGAGGAGACCCAGTACTTC. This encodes CASSEWSGLEETQYF.

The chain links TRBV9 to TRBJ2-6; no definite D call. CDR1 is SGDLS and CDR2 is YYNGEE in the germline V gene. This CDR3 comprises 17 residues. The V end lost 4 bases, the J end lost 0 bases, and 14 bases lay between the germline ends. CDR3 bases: TGTGCCAGCAGCTACGACTTGTCCCCCTCTGGGGCCAACGTCCTGACTTTC. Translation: CASSYDLSPSGANVLTF.

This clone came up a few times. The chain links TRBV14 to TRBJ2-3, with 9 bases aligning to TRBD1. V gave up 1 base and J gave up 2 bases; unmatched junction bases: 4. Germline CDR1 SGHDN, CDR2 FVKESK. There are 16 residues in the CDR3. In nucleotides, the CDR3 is TGTGCCAGCAGCCAAGGAACAGGGGGCTACACAGATACGCAGTATTTT. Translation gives CASSQGTGGYTDTQYF.